The source of this T cell receptor (beta chain) is a study of T cells after posttransplantation cyclophosphamide. Study observations and caveats: Recipient CMV seropositivity and CMV reactivation strongly tracked TRB clonality. Blood and skin or GI T cell repertoires showed limited TRB overlap.

The table came from immunoSEQ multiplex PCR; TCRdb's copy has only in-frame clones and leaves some out. The data hold some 20,000 clones, with approximately 98% observed a single time. With regard to this clone: What it binds is unknown.

Cells defined as naive were viable CD3+CD4+ or CD3+CD8+ and CCR7+CD45RA+CD45RO-CD95-CD27+CD28+. The related graft donor's blood sample was taken on the day of bone marrow donation. V gave up 3 bases and J gave up 3 bases, with 5 bases separating them. This CDR3 region has 12 residues. Germline assignment: CDR1 MDHEN and CDR2 SYDVKM. This clonotype was obtained from a man aged 35 to 55 in good health, CMV-negative, and a related stem cell transplant donor. J is TRBJ1-1 and V is TRBV28; D gene ambiguous. Sequences were obtained from naive CD4+ T cells sorted from PBMCs. The CDR3 nucleotides are TGTGCCAGCAGTTTGTCGTACACTGAAGCTTTCTTT. Its translation is CASSLSYTEAFF.